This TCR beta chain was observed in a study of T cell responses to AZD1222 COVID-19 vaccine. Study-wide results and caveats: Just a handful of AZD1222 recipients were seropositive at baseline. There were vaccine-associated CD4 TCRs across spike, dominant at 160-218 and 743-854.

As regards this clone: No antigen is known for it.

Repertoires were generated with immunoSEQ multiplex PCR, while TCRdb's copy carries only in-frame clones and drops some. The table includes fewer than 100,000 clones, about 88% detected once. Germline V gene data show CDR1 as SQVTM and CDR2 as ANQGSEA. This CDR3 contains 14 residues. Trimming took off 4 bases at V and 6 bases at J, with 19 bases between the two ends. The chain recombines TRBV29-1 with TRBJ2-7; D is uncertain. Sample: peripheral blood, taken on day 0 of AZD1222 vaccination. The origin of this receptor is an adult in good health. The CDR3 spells CSVVGRRSKGEQYF. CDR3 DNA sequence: TGCAGCGTTGTTGGTCGGCGGTCAAAAGGCGAGCAGTACTTC.